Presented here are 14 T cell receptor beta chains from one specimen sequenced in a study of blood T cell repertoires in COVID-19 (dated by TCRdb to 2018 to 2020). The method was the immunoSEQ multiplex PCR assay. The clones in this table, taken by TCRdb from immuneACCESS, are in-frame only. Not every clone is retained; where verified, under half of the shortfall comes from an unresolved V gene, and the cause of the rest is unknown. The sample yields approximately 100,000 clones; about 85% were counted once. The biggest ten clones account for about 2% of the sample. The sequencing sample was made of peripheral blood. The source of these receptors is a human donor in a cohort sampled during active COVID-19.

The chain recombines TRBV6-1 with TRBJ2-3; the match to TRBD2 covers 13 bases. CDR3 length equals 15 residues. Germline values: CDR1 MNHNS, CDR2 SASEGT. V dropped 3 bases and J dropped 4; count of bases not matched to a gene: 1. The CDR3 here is CASSETSGGPDTQYF. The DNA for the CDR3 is TGTGCCAGCAGTGAGACTAGCGGGGGGCCAGATACGCAGTATTTT.

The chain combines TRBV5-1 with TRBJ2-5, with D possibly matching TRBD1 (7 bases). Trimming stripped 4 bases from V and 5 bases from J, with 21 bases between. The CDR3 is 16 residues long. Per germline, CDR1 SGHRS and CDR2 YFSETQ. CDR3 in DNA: TGCGCCAGCAGCATCCGACAGGGAGGTGGATGGGAGACCCAGTACTTC. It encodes CASSIRQGGGWETQYF.

The CDR3 loop is CASSEQVVRGYEQYF. DNA for the CDR3: TGTGCCAGCAGTGAGCAGGTGGTCAGGGGCTACGAGCAGTACTTC. The rearrangement joins TRBV2 to TRBJ2-7, with a possible D match to TRBD1 (6 bases). Germline V gene data show CDR1 as SNHLY and CDR2 as FYNNEI. V was shortened by 3 bases and J by 3 bases, with 15 bases between the two germline ends. The CDR3 sequence is 15 residues long.

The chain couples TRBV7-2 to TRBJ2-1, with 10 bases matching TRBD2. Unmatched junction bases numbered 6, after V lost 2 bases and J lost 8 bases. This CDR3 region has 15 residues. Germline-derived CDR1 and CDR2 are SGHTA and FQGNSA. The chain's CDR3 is CASSLLAGVWDEQFF. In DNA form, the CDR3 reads TGTGCCAGCAGCTTACTAGCGGGAGTTTGGGATGAGCAGTTCTTC.

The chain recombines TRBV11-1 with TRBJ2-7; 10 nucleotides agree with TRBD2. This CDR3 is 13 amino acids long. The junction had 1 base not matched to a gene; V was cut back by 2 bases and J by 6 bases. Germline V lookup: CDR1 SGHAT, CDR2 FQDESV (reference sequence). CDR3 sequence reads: CASSLKREGEQYF. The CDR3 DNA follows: TGTGCCAGCAGCTTAAAGCGGGAGGGCGAGCAGTACTTC.

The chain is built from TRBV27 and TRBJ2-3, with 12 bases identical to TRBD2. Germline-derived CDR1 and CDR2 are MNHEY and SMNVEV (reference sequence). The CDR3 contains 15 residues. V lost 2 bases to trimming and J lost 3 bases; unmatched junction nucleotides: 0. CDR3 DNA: TGTGCCAGCAGTTTACTAGCGGGAGGGACAGATACGCAGTATTTT. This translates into CASSLLAGGTDTQYF.

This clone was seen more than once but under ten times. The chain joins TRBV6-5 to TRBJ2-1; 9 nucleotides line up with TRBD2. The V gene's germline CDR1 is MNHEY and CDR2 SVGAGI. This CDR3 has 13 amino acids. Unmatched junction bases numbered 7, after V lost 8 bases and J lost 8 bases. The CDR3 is CASSGTSKDEQFF. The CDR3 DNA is TGTGCCAGCTCCGGGACTAGCAAGGATGAGCAGTTCTTC.

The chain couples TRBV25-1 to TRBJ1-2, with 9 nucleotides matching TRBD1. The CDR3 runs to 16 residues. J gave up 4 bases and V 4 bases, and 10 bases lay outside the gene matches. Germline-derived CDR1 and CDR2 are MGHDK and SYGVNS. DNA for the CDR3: TGTGCCAGCAGTGCCGGACAGGGGATAGGGAGCTATGGCTACACCTTC. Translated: CASSAGQGIGSYGYTF.

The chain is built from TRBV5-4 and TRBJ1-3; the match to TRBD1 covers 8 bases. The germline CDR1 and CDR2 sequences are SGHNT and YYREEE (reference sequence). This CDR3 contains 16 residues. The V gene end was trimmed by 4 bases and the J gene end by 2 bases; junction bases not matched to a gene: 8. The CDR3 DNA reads TGTGCCAGCAGCAAAGTCGCAGGGGGCCCTGGAAACACCATATATTTT. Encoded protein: CASSKVAGGPGNTIYF.

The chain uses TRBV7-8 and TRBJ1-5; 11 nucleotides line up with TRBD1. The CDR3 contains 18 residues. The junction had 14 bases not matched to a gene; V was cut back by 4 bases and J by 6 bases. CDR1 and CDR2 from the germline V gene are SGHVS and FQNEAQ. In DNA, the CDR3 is TGTGCCAGCAGCTCCAGGCCGGGACAGGGGGATAAAGCTCAGCCCCAGCATTTT. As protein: CASSSRPGQGDKAQPQHF.

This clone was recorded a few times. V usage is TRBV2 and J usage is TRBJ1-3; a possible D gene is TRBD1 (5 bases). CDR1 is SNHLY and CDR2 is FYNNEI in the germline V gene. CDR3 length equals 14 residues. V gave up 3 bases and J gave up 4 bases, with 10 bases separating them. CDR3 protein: CASSDWGQGNTIYF. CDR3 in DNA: TGTGCCAGCAGTGATTGGGGCCAAGGAAACACCATATATTTT.

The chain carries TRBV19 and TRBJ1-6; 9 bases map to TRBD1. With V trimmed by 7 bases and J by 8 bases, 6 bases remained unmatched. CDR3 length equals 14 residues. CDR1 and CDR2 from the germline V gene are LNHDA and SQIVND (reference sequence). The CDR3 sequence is CASTGGQGDSPLHF. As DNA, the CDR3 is TGTGCCAGTACCGGGGGACAGGGTGATTCACCCCTCCACTTT.

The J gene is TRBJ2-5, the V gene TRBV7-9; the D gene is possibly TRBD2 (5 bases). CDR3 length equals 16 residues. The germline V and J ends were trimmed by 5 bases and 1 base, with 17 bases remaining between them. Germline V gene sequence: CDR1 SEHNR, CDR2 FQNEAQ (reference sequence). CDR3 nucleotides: TGTGCCAGCAGCCTCGGAGGCGGAGGCAGCCAAGAGACCCAGTACTTC. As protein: CASSLGGGGSQETQYF. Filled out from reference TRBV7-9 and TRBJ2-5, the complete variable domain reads DTGVSQNPRHKITKRGQNVTFRCDPISEHNRLYWYRQTLGQGPEFLTYFQNEAQLEKSRLLSDRFSAERPKGSFSTLEIQRTEQGDSAMYLCASSLGGGGSQETQYFGPGTRLLVL.

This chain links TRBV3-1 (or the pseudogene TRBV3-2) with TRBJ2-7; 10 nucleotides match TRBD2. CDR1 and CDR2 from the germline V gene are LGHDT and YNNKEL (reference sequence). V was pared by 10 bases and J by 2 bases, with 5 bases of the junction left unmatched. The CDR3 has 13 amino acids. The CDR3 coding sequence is TGTGCCACGACTCTAGCGGGGGCCTACGAGCAGTACTTC. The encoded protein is CATTLAGAYEQYF.